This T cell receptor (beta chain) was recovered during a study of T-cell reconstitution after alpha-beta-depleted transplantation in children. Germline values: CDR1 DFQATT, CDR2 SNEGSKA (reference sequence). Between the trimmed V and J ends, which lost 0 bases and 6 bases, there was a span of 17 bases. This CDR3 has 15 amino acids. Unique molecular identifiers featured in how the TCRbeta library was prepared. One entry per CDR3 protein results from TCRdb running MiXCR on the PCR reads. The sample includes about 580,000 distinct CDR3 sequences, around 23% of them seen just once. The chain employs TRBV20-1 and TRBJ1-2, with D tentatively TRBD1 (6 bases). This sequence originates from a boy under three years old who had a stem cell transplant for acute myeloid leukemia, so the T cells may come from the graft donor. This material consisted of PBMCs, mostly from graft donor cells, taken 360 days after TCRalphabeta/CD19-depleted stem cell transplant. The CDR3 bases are TGCAGTGCTAGAGATCGGAGGGGGTTTGGCGATGGCTACACCTTC. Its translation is CSARDRRGFGDGYTF.